These 24 T cell receptor beta chains were sequenced from one sample in a study of blood T cell repertoires in COVID-19. Profiled with immunoSEQ multiplex PCR; TCRdb holds only in-frame clones, not every one. The table records 65,000 or so clones, 76% of them present only once. What was sequenced was peripheral blood. These receptor sequences come from a woman aged 45-65 years with active or convalescent COVID-19.

The CDR3 here is CASSFDSYWEQFF. The CDR3 bases are TGTGCCAGCAGCTTCGACAGCTACTGGGAGCAGTTCTTC. The chain links TRBV5-4 to TRBJ2-1; TRBD1 is a possible D gene (5 bases). The V gene lost 2 bases and the J gene lost 10 bases, with 13 bases spanning the gap. The CDR3 consists of 13 residues. The V gene's germline CDR1 is SGHNT and CDR2 YYREEE (reference sequence).

This clone was counted between two and nine times. The chain combines TRBV4-2 with TRBJ2-7, with D possibly being TRBD2 (5 bases). The V gene's germline CDR1 is LGHNA and CDR2 YNFKEQ. CDR3 length equals 16 residues. The germline V and J ends were trimmed by 5 bases and 4 bases, with 21 bases remaining between them. The CDR3 coding sequence is TGTGCCAGCAGCTGGACTCCCTTAACCCTTCCGTACGAGCAGTACTTC. This encodes CASSWTPLTLPYEQYF.

V is TRBV18 and J is TRBJ1-2; 7 bases fit TRBD1. Germline lookup yields CDR1 KGHSH and CDR2 LQKENI. With V trimmed by 6 bases and J by 7 bases, 14 bases remained unmatched. This CDR3 has 15 residues. The CDR3 bases are TGTGCCAGCTCGGGTAACCGGGACAGCGTGGGTGGCTACACCTTC. Encoded protein: CASSGNRDSVGGYTF. Looking up the rest from reference TRBV18 and TRBJ1-2 gives the full variable domain: NAGVMQNPRHLVRRRGQEARLRCSPMKGHSHVYWYRQLPEEGLKFMVYLQKENIIDESGMPKERFSAEFPKEGPSILRIQQVVRGDSAAYFCASSGNRDSVGGYTFGSGTRLTVV.

J is TRBJ1-4 and V is TRBV23-1; maybe TRBD1 (5 bases). TRBV23-1 is reported as an ORF; its role is uncertain. Deletions cut 0 bases from V and 2 bases from J, with 13 bases between. This CDR3 contains 17 residues. The chain's CDR3 is CASSQSLGGNTNEKLFF. The DNA of the CDR3 is TGCGCCAGCAGTCAATCTCTGGGGGGGAATACTAATGAAAAACTGTTTTTT.

This clone was observed once. The chain carries TRBV2 and TRBJ2-1; 11 bases are a match to TRBD2. The CDR3 covers 13 residues. J was trimmed by 6 bases and V by 8 bases; bases with no gene match: 3. The germline V gene has CDR1 SNHLY and CDR2 FYNNEI. The CDR3 DNA reads as TGTGCCAGCGGGACTAGCGGCGGCAATGAGCAGTTCTTC. Amino acid sequence: CASGTSGGNEQFF.

V gene TRBV7-2 combines with J gene TRBJ1-6, with 7 bases that match TRBD1. V was clipped by 5 bases and J by 7 bases; unmatched bases: 2. Germline-derived CDR1 and CDR2 are SGHTA and FQGNSA. CDR3 length: 13 amino acids. The CDR3 region has the DNA TGTGCCAGCAGCCCACAGGGGAATTCACCCCTCCACTTT. It codes for CASSPQGNSPLHF.

This clone has just a few counts. The chain carries TRBV9 and TRBJ1-1, with TRBD1 matching 8 bases. J was trimmed by 2 bases and V by 2 bases; bases with no gene match: 17. CDR3 length: 19 residues. Germline CDR1 reads SGDLS; CDR2 reads YYNGEE. In DNA form, the CDR3 reads TGTGCCAGCAGCGTCGGAGCTCACCTTGGACAGGGTGAAAACACTGAAGCTTTCTTT. As protein: CASSVGAHLGQGENTEAFF.

V usage is TRBV19 and J usage is TRBJ2-2, with TRBD2 matching 7 bases. Germline V gene data show CDR1 as LNHDA and CDR2 as SQIVND (reference sequence). This CDR3 spans 14 amino acids. V lost 1 base to trimming and J lost 6 bases; unmatched junction nucleotides: 2. In DNA, the CDR3 is TGTGCCAGTAGTATAGGGGGGGGAGCCGGGGAGCTGTTTTTT. This encodes CASSIGGGAGELFF.

The V and J genes are TRBV12-5 and TRBJ1-6; the D is unclear. The length of the CDR3 is 12 residues. The V end was cut by 4 bases, the J end by 14 bases, with 12 bases between. Germline V gene sequence: CDR1 LGHNT, CDR2 FRNRAP. The DNA of the CDR3 is TGTGCTAGTGGTTCCCCGCGGGGAGCCCTCCACTTT. Translated: CASGSPRGALHF. Full variable domain (rest looked up from reference TRBV12-5 and TRBJ1-6): DARVTQTPRHKVTEMGQEVTMRCQPILGHNTVFWYRQTMMQGLELLAYFRNRAPLDDSGMPKDRFSAEMPDATLATLKIQPSEPRDSAVYFCASGSPRGALHFGNGTRLTVT.

This chain connects TRBV24-1 to TRBJ2-1, with a weak D call TRBD2 (6 bases). Germline CDR1 KGHDR, CDR2 SFDVKD. The V and J ends lost 7 bases and 8 bases respectively, with 17 bases between them. The CDR3 runs to 14 residues. In DNA, the CDR3 is TGTGCCACCAGGTCGGAGGGGCGAGTGGATGAGCAGTTCTTC. This sequence encodes CATRSEGRVDEQFF.

This clone has a handful of counts. This chain links TRBV7-6 with TRBJ1-3; D not certain. This CDR3 spans 16 amino acids. Germline V gene data show CDR1 as SGHVS and CDR2 as FNYEAQ. The V and J ends lost 0 bases and 6 bases respectively, with 15 bases between them. This CDR3 reads CASSLAMRGRSNTIYF. In DNA, the CDR3 is TGTGCCAGCAGCTTAGCGATGCGAGGGAGGTCAAACACCATATATTTT.

Turning to this clone: One end of the junction is discordant with germline, which a read error may explain. The chain combines TRBV4-1 with TRBJ1-4; D remains ambiguous. Germline V gene lookup returns CDR1 MGHRA and CDR2 YSYEKL. CDR3 size: 14 residues. The CDR3 DNA follows: TGCGCCAGCAGCCAAGGTGAGGGCTCGGGCAGGTGGAAATTT. This codes for CASSQGEGSGRWKF.

The chain links TRBV19 to TRBJ2-4; TRBD1 might be the D (5 bases). The CDR3 is 15 residues long. V was clipped by 2 bases and J by 0 bases, with 8 bases between them. CDR1 and CDR2 from the germline V gene are LNHDA and SQIVND (reference sequence). In DNA form, the CDR3 reads TGTGCCAGTAGTATAAAGACAGTAGCCAAAAACATTCAGTACTTC. This codes for CASSIKTVAKNIQYF.

This sequence joins TRBV18 and TRBJ2-7; D is possibly TRBD2 (5 bases). V lost 5 bases, J lost 6 bases, and 8 bases lay in between. This CDR3 region has 11 residues. CDR1 and CDR2 (germline): KGHSH, LQKENI. The chain's CDR3 is CASSLRGEQYF. The CDR3 DNA is TGTGCCAGCTCATTACGGGGCGAGCAGTACTTC. Based on the CDR3 plus reference TRBV18 and TRBJ2-7, the full variable domain is NAGVMQNPRHLVRRRGQEARLRCSPMKGHSHVYWYRQLPEEGLKFMVYLQKENIIDESGMPKERFSAEFPKEGPSILRIQQVVRGDSAAYFCASSLRGEQYFGPGTRLTVT.

This clone was detected only once. The rearrangement links TRBV3-1 (or the pseudogene TRBV3-2) to TRBJ2-7; TRBD1 matches at 9 bases. The length of the CDR3 is 14 residues. From germline, CDR1 is LGHDT and CDR2 YNNKEL (reference sequence). V lost 5 bases and J lost 4; bases outside the gene matches: 6. CDR3 amino acids: CASSYGQGNYEQYF. In DNA form, the CDR3 reads TGTGCCAGCAGCTATGGACAGGGGAATTACGAGCAGTACTTC.

V is TRBV6-5 and J is TRBJ1-2; 9 bases agree with TRBD1. The CDR3 sequence is 14 residues long. Germline V lookup: CDR1 MNHEY, CDR2 SVGAGI. V lost 5 bases to trimming and J lost 6 bases; unmatched junction nucleotides: 7. CDR3 in amino acids: CASSTRTGADGYTF. CDR3 bases: TGTGCCAGCAGTACTCGGACAGGGGCTGATGGCTACACCTTC.

This chain connects TRBV12-3 or TRBV12-4 to TRBJ2-7; weak D call: TRBD2 (5 bases). The V end was cut by 3 bases, the J end by 3 bases, with 9 bases between. The CDR3 extends over 13 amino acids. The CDR3 nucleotides are TGTGCCAGCAGTTTTCACAGCGGCTACGAGCAGTACTTC. This codes for CASSFHSGYEQYF.

This chain links TRBV7-2 with TRBJ2-1; no definite D call. Deletions cut 6 bases from V and 8 bases from J, with 8 bases between. Germline loops: CDR1 SGHTA, CDR2 FQGNSA. The CDR3 has 11 residues. CDR3: CASSSVDEQFF. Here the CDR3 DNA reads TGTGCCAGCAGTTCGGTCGATGAGCAGTTCTTC.

The V and J genes are TRBV29-1 and TRBJ2-5; 9 bases fit TRBD2. The junction had 14 bases not matched to a gene; V was cut back by 7 bases and J by 5 bases. Germline V gives CDR1 SQVTM, CDR2 ANQGSEA. The CDR3 is 15 amino acids. CDR3 in DNA: TGCAGCGCCGGCGTTAGCGGGAGCGGTGGGGAGACCCAGTACTTC. Encoded protein: CSAGVSGSGGETQYF.

The chain employs TRBV5-4 and TRBJ1-2; D gene ambiguous. Germline V gene lookup returns CDR1 SGHNT and CDR2 YYREEE (reference sequence). The CDR3 sequence is 12 residues long. V was pared by 3 bases and J by 7 bases, with 10 bases between. The CDR3 region has the DNA TGTGCCAGCAGCTCCGACGACTTTGGCTACACCTTC. This codes for CASSSDDFGYTF.

A few counts support this clone. V gene TRBV7-9 combines with J gene TRBJ2-3; the D gene is possibly TRBD2 (6 bases). CDR1 is SEHNR, CDR2 FQNEAQ, per germline (reference sequence). The CDR3 loop spans 14 amino acids. Trimming took off 7 bases at V and 0 bases at J, with 11 bases between the two ends. The CDR3 coding sequence is TGTGCCAGCACCCTGGAGGGAAGCACAGATACGCAGTATTTT. Protein sequence: CASTLEGSTDTQYF.

In DNA form, the CDR3 reads TGTGCCAGCAGCTTCGACAGGGGGCACCAAGAGACCCAGTACTTC. Amino acid sequence: CASSFDRGHQETQYF. The chain is built from TRBV7-2 and TRBJ2-5; 10 bases line up with TRBD1. CDR1 is SGHTA, CDR2 FQGNSA, per germline. The CDR3 covers 15 residues. Germline trimming cut 3 bases from V and 0 bases from J; bases unmatched to any gene: 1.

V and J are TRBV18 and TRBJ1-1; the match to TRBD1 covers 11 bases. The V segment lost 3 bases and the J segment 2 bases; nucleotides outside the gene matches: 11. Germline CDR1 KGHSH, CDR2 LQKENI. This CDR3 comprises 18 residues. The CDR3 is CASSPFGTGGLGNTEAFF. As DNA, the CDR3 is TGTGCCAGCTCACCGTTTGGGACAGGGGGTTTGGGAAACACTGAAGCTTTCTTT.

Here the CDR3 reads CASSKGGVSTDTQYF. The CDR3, as DNA: TGTGCCAGCAGCAAAGGAGGGGTTAGCACAGATACGCAGTATTTT. This sequence joins TRBV13 and TRBJ2-3; D is possibly TRBD2 (6 bases). Germline-derived CDR1 and CDR2 are PRHDT and FYEKMQ (reference sequence). The CDR3 has 15 amino acids. Deletions cut 5 bases from V and 0 bases from J, with 12 bases between.